This T cell receptor (beta chain) is from a study of patients and donors after allogeneic stem cell transplantation. TCRdb called the RT-PCR reads again in MiXCR, with one record for every CDR3 protein. In the table there are about 74,000 distinct CDR3 sequences, around 27% of which are singletons. V was trimmed by 6 bases and J by 6 bases, leaving 18 bases between them. Germline V gene data show CDR1 as LGHNA and CDR2 as YNFKEQ. This CDR3 contains 14 residues. Sequenced input: blood, either unsorted or a sorted T cell fraction (not recorded which). V gene TRBV4-2 combines with J gene TRBJ2-7, with D perhaps TRBD1 (5 bases). This TCR was recovered from a human donor who was either an allogeneic HSCT recipient or a stem cell or donor lymphocyte infusion donor (not recorded which). It is not recorded whose cells these are; they may come from a transplant donor. The CDR3 region has the DNA TGTGCCAGCAGTCCGCAAATAGGGGTTTCCGAGCAGTACTTC. Encoded protein: CASSPQIGVSEQYF.